This TCR beta chain was retrieved from a study of shared clonotypes between healthy human individuals. Study details: Donors had three CD4 naive, three CD4 memory, two CD8 naive and one CD8 memory plate apiece.

Naive CD8 populations comprised CD45RO-negative cells positively selected for CCR7, excluding terminally differentiated effector memory CD45RA+ cells. Healthy adults negative for HIV, lacking recent acute infections or vaccinations, served as donors. An assay was performed, and its level was deep. Produced via immunoSEQ multiplex PCR; TCRdb's table is partial and in-frame only. The table includes 800,000 to 950,000 clones, about 96% detected once. V dropped 5 bases and J dropped 2 bases, with 9 bases sitting between them. The CDR3 is 14 residues long. The germline V gene has CDR1 LNHNV and CDR2 YYDKDF (reference sequence).

The rearrangement uses TRBV15 and TRBJ2-2, with D maybe TRBD2 (5 bases). The sequence derives from a man younger than 40 in good health. Sequenced sample: naive CD8+ T cells sorted from blood. In DNA form, the CDR3 reads TGTGCCACCAGCCCCCGGGGAAACACCGGGGAGCTGTTTTTT. Translated: CATSPRGNTGELFF.